This T cell receptor beta chain was sequenced in a study of T cell changes during pregnancy in multiple sclerosis. Using immunoSEQ multiplex PCR, the repertoire was profiled, and TCRdb retains in-frame clones only, with some absent. Among under 110,000 clones listed, about 90% were seen once. Germline V CDR1 and CDR2: SGDLS, YYNGEE. This CDR3 region has 14 residues. Deletions cut 0 bases from V and 6 bases from J, with 13 bases between. The sample was peripheral blood, taken before pregnancy. The TCR sequence derives from a female donor with multiple sclerosis, enrolled in a pregnancy study. V and J are TRBV9 and TRBJ2-7; D might be TRBD2 (6 bases). The chain's CDR3 is CASSVEVSGVEQYF. The CDR3 DNA follows: TGTGCCAGCAGCGTAGAGGTCTCGGGGGTCGAGCAGTACTTC.